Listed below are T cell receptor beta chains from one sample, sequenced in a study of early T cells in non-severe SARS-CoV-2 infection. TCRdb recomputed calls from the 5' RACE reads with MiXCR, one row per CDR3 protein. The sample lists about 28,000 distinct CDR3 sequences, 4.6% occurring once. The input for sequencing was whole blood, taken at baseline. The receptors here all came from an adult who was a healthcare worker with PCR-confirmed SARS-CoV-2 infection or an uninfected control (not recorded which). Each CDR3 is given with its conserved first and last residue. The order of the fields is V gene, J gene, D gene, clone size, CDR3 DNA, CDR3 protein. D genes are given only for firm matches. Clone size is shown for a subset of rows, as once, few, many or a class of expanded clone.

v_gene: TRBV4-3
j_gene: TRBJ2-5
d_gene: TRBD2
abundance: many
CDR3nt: TGCGCCAGCAGCCAAGATCCCGGGGGGGAGGAGACCCAGTACTTC
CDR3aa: CASSQDPGGEETQYF

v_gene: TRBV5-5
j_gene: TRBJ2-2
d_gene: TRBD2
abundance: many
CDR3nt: TGTGCCAGCAGCACTCCGGGACTAGCGGCCGGGGAGCTGTTTTTT
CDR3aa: CASSTPGLAAGELFF

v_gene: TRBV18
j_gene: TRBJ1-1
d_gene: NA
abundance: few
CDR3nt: TGTGCCAGCTTGGGGGGGCTAGCTGGACACACTGAAGCTTTCTTT
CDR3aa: CASLGGLAGHTEAFF

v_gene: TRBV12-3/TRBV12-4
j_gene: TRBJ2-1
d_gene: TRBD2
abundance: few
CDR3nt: TGTGCCAGCAGCCTTAGCGGGGCCAATGAGCAGTTCTTC
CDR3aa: CASSLSGANEQFF

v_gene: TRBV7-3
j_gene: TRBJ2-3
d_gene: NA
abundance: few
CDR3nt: TGTGCCAGCAGCCAGACTTCAGACAGCACAGATACGCAGTATTTT
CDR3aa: CASSQTSDSTDTQYF

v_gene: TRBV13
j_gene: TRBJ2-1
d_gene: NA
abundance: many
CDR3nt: TGTGCCAGCAGCCCCTGGGGGGCAACCTACAATGAGCAGTTCTTC
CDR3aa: CASSPWGATYNEQFF

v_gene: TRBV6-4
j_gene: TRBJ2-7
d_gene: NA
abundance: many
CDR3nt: TGTGCCAGCAGCGCCACCTTTCGCAGGACCTACGAGCAGTACTTC
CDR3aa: CASSATFRRTYEQYF

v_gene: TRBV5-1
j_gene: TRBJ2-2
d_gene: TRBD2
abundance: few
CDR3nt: TGCGCCAGCAGGCTAGCGGGAGGAGAGGACACCGGGGAGCTGTTTTTT
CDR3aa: CASRLAGGEDTGELFF

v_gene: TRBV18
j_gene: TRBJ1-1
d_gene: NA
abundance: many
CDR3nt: TGTGCCAGCTCACCAAGGCAAGACACTGAAGCTTTCTTT
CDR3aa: CASSPRQDTEAFF

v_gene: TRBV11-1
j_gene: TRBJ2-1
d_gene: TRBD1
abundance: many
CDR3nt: TGTGCCAGCAGCTTCGACAGGGGGCATAATGAGCAGTTCTTC
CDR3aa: CASSFDRGHNEQFF

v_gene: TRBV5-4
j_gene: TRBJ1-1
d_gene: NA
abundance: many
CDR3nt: TGTGCCAGCAGTGTCAGTACGGTCGGGGCAAACACTGAAGCTTTCTTT
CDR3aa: CASSVSTVGANTEAFF

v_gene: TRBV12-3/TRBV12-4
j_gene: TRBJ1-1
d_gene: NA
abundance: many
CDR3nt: TGTGCCAGCAGTTTATTCCAGGGGCGGAACACTGAAGCTTTCTTT
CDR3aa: CASSLFQGRNTEAFF

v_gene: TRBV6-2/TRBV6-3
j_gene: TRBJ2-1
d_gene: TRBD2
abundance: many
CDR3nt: TGTGCCAGCAGTCCTCTGGGACTAGCGGTCCGCTCCTACAATGAGCAGTTCTTC
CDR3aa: CASSPLGLAVRSYNEQFF

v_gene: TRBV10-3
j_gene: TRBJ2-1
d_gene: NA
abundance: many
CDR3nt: TGTGCCATCAGTGCCCCCGCCCAGGATGAGCAGTTCTTC
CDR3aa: CAISAPAQDEQFF

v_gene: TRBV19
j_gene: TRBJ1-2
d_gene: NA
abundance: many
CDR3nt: TGTGCCAGTAGTATGTGGATCGCGAAGGACTATGGCTACACCTTC
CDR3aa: CASSMWIAKDYGYTF

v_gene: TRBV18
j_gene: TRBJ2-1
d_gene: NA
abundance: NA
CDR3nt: TGTGCCAGCTCACCACCGGGGTTGGATGAGCAGTTCTTC
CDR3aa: CASSPPGLDEQFF

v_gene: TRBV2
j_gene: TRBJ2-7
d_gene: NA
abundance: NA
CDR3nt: TGTGCCAGCAGTGGTAACAACTACGAGCAGTACTTC
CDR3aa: CASSGNNYEQYF

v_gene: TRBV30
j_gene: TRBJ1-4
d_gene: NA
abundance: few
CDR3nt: TGTGCCTGGAGCGCCGGGGGCTCCGGGAATGAAAAACTGTTTTTT
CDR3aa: CAWSAGGSGNEKLFF

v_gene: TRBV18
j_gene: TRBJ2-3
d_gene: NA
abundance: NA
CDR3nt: TGTGCCAGCTCAAGGACACATAGCACAGATACGCAGTATTTT
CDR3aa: CASSRTHSTDTQYF

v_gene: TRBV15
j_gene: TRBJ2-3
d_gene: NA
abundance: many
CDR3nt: TGTGCCACCAGCAGAGTGGTGGCTAGCACAGATACGCAGTATTTT
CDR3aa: CATSRVVASTDTQYF

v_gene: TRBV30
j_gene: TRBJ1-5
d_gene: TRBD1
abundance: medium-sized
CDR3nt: TGTGCCTGGACAGAGGGGGCAGCAAGCAATCAGCCCCAGCATTTT
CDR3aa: CAWTEGAASNQPQHF

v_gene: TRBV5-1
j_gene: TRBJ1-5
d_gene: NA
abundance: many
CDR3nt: TGCGCCAGCAGCGAAAACGGGGGGCCCCAGCATTTT
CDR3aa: CASSENGGPQHF

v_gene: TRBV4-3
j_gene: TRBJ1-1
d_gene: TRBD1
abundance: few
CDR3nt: TGCGCCAGCAGCCAAGCCCTGGACAGGGGTCGGACTGAAGCTTTCTTT
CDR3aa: CASSQALDRGRTEAFF

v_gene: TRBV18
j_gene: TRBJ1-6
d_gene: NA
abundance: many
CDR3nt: TGTGCCAGCTCAAGCGACAAAGATTCACCCCTCCACTTT
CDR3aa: CASSSDKDSPLHF

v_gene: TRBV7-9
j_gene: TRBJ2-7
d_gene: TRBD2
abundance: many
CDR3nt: TGTGCCAGCAGCCCTCGGACTAGCGGCTACGAGCAGTACTTC
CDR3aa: CASSPRTSGYEQYF

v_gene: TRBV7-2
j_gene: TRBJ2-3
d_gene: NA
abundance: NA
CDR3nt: TGTGCCAGCAGCTTAGATCCGCTCAGGATCCCTAGCACAGATACGCAGTATTTT
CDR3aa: CASSLDPLRIPSTDTQYF

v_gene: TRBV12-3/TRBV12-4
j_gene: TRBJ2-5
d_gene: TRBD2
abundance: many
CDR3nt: TGTGCCAGCAGCCCTCTAGCGGGAGGGCCAAGGACCCAGTACTTC
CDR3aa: CASSPLAGGPRTQYF

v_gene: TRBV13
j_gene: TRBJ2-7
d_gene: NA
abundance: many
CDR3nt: TGTGCCAGCAGCTTAGTAGACAGGTCCTACGAGCAGTACTTC
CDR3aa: CASSLVDRSYEQYF

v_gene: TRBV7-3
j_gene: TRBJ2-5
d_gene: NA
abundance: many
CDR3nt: TGTGCCAGCAGCCCCTATGAGCAAGAGACCCAGTACTTC
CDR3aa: CASSPYEQETQYF

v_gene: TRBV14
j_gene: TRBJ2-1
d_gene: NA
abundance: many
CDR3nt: TGTGCCAGCAGCCAAGATTTTTGGGAAGGGGACAATGAGCAGTTCTTC
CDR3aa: CASSQDFWEGDNEQFF

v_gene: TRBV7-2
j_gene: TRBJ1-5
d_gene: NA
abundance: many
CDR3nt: TGTGCCAGCAGTCCACGATTAAATCAGCCCCAGCATTTT
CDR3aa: CASSPRLNQPQHF

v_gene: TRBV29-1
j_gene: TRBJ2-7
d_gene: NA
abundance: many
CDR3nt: TGCAGCGTTGCCCCGACAGGCTACGAGCAGTACTTC
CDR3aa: CSVAPTGYEQYF

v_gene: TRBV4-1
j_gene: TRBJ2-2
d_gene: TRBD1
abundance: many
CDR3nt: TGCGCCAGCAAGGTGAAGGGGGCAGGCGGGGAGCTGTTTTTT
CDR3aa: CASKVKGAGGELFF

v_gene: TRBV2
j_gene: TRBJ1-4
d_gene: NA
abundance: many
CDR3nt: TGTGCCAGCAGTCCCCCAGGGCGCGGGGCTGAAAAACTGTTTTTT
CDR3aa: CASSPPGRGAEKLFF

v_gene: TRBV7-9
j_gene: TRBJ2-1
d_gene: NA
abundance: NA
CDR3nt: TGTGCCAGCCACCCTCGGCGGGAAAGTCACAATGAGCAGTTCTTC
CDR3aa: CASHPRRESHNEQFF

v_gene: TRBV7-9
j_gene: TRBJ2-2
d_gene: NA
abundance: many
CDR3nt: TGTGCCACTAGGAGCCCGGGTTTCGACGGGGAGCTGTTTTTT
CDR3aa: CATRSPGFDGELFF

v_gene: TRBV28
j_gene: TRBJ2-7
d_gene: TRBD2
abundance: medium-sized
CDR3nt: TGTGCCAGCAGCGTCACTAGCGGGAGGATTAAGGACGAGCAGTACTTC
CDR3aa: CASSVTSGRIKDEQYF

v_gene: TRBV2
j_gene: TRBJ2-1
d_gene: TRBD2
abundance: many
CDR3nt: TGTGCCAGCACCAGAGCGGGAGGGCCCAACAATGAGCAGTTCTTC
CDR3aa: CASTRAGGPNNEQFF

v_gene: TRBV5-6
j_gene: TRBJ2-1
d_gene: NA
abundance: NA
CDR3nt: TGTGCCAGCAGCAACGACAATGAGCAGTTCTTC
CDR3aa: CASSNDNEQFF

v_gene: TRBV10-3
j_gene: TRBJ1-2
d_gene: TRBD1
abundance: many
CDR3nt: TGTGCCATCAGTGAGCCCACAGGGGCTAACTATGGCTACACCTTC
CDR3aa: CAISEPTGANYGYTF

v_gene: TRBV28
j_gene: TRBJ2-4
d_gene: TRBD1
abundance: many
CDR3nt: TGTGCCAGCAGTTTCCCCGGACAGGGCTCAGCCAAAAACATTCAGTACTTC
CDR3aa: CASSFPGQGSAKNIQYF

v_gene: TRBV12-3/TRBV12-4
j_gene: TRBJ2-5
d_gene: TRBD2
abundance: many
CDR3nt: TGTGCCAGCAGTTTAGGGCAAGCGGGGGAGACCCAGTACTTC
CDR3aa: CASSLGQAGETQYF

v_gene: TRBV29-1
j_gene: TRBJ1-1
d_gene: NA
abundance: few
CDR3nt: TGCAGCGTTGAGGGCAGGAACACTGAAGCTTTCTTT
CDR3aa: CSVEGRNTEAFF

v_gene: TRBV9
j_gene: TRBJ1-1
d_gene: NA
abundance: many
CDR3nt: TGTGCCAGCAGCGTAGGCGGTGGGGTATGGACTGAAGCTTTCTTT
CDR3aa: CASSVGGGVWTEAFF

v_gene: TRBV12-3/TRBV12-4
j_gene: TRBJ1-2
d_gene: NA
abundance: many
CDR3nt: TGTGCCAGCCGCCTCACGCAGGCCAACTATGGCTACACCTTC
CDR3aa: CASRLTQANYGYTF